This T cell receptor beta chain is drawn from a study of blood T cell repertoires in COVID-19 (dated by TCRdb to about 2020). Describing the broader study: Samples from collaborators originated in the United States, Italy and Spain and spanned both the acute and convalescent phases of COVID-19. The material from the prospective study consisted of cDNA or gDNA derived from T cells, B-cell-depleted T cells, or PBMCs. The dataset comprised deeply sampled blood TCRbeta repertoires from subjects exposed to, actively infected with, or recovered from COVID-19. The repertoires were released in a freely available public database intended as a resource for research on the immune response to SARS-CoV-2. The samples were drawn from the first 160 participants of the ongoing ImmuneRACE study and from under 1,500 subjects provided by 6 global collaborators. The sample metadata nearly always contained a de-identified subject ID, COVID-19 status, age in years and sex. HLA class I and class II types, where available, came from metadata supplied by the sample provider rather than from assay-based typing.

Measured from the cysteine to the phenylalanine, the CDR3 is 14 residues long. The DNA shown is the 42-base CDR3, in frame from base 1. Compared with germline, V lacks 5 bases and J lacks 2 bases; bases without a gene match: 6. Looking up the germline V gene (reference sequence) yields CDR1 LNHDA and CDR2 SQIVND. The study at large found these results: The amount of clinical and demographic metadata varied by source and participant and was provided uncurated.

On this clone: No cognate antigen has been identified for it. Within one base of it there is no much larger clone, and no base qualities were kept.

The immunoSEQ Assay, a bias-controlled multiplex PCR, was used to amplify TCRbeta CDR3 regions from genomic DNA. The original pipeline was this. The number of nucleated cells in each sample was estimated by amplification of reference gene primers within the assay. To quantify the absolute abundance of each unique TCRbeta CDR3 rearrangement, sequence reads were collapsed and filtered. For each sample, productive Simpson clonality was calculated as the square root of Simpson's diversity index over productive rearrangements. TCRdb retrieved this table from immuneACCESS and kept in-frame rearrangements only. Not all clones are present; in checked studies, unresolved V genes account for under half, and no reason is known for the remainder. From that table come the V and J calls and clone size; the DNA was used to work out D and trimming. Recorded for this sample are about 140,000 clones; about 83% of them occurred a single time. The ten biggest clones cover around 1.6% of the sample.

Whole blood was collected in K2EDTA tubes by collaborating institutions according to the institutions' own protocols. For TCRbeta analysis, collaborators shipped samples as frozen whole blood, isolated PBMCs, or DNA extracted from either of those sample types. The chain is made from TRBV19 and TRBJ2-7, with 7 junctional bases fitting TRBD1. The sequenced sample consisted of peripheral blood. The sequence was collected from a human donor in a cohort sampled during active COVID-19. The DNA sequence reads TGTGCCAGTAGTCCGACAGGGTACCCCTACGAGCAGTACTTC. It translates as CASSPTGYPYEQYF.